The rows below give T cell receptor beta chains drawn from one sample of a study of T cell responses to AZD1222 COVID-19 vaccine. This table comes from immunoSEQ multiplex PCR, and its TCRdb copy is limited to in-frame clones, with some not included. The sample includes 90,000 to 100,000 clones, approximately 84% of them seen just once. The sample in question was peripheral blood, obtained 28 days after the second AZD1222 dose. The source of these receptors is an adult who received the AZD1222 COVID-19 vaccine. Both conserved end residues are part of each CDR3. Each record gives: V gene, CDR3 protein.

v_call: TRBV5-1
cdr3_aa: CASSLDGGRIYGYTF

v_call: TRBV9
cdr3_aa: CASSADRRVYGYTF

v_call: TRBV7-2
cdr3_aa: CASRQRYASTDTQYF

v_call: TRBV6-5
cdr3_aa: CASTSGGTISYEQYF

v_call: TRBV5-4
cdr3_aa: CASSLAGAGETQYF

v_call: TRBV7-9
cdr3_aa: CASSLVGAWEQYF

v_call: TRBV27
cdr3_aa: CASSPTKASGRTDTQYF

v_call: TRBV7-2
cdr3_aa: CASSADRGVQYF

v_call: TRBV10-3
cdr3_aa: CAISERALSNTEAFF

v_call: TRBV19
cdr3_aa: CASTPDRGRNYGYTF